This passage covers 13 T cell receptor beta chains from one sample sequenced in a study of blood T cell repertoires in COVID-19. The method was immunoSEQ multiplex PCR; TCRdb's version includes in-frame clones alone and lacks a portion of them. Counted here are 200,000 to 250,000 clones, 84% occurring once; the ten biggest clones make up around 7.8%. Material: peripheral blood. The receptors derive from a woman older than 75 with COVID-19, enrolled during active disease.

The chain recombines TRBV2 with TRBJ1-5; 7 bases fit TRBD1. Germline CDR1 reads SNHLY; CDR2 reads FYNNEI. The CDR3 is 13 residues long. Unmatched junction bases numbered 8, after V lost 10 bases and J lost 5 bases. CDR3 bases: TGTGCCACTACGACAGGGTGGTATCAGCCCCAGCATTTT. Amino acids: CATTTGWYQPQHF.

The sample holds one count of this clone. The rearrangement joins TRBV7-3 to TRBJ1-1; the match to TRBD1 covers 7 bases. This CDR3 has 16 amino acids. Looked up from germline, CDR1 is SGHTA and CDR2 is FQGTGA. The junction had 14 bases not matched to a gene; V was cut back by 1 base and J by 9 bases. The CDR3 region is CASSLMGPTGTEKAFF. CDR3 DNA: TGTGCCAGCAGCTTAATGGGGCCCACCGGGACAGAAAAAGCTTTCTTT.

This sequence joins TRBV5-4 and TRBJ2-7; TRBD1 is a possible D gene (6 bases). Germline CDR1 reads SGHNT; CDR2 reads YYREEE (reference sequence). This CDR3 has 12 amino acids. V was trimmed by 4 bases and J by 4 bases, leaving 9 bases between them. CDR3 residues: CASSHDRYEQYF. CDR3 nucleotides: TGTGCCAGCAGCCACGACAGGTACGAGCAGTACTTC.

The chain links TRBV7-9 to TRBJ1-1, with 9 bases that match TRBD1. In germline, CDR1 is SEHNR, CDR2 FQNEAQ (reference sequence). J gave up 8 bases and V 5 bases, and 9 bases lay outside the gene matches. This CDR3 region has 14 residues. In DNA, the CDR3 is TGTGCCAGCAGCCTACAGGGGGCAGGGGGAGAAGCTTTCTTT. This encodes CASSLQGAGGEAFF.

CDR3 in DNA: TGTGCCAGCAGTACAGGGGCTGGAAACACCATATATTTT. The encoded protein is CASSTGAGNTIYF. The chain employs TRBV7-2 and TRBJ1-3; 7 bases agree with TRBD1. This CDR3 is 13 amino acids long. Trimming at V came to 6 bases and at J to 2 bases, leaving 1 base not matched to a gene. The germline V gene has CDR1 SGHTA and CDR2 FQGNSA.

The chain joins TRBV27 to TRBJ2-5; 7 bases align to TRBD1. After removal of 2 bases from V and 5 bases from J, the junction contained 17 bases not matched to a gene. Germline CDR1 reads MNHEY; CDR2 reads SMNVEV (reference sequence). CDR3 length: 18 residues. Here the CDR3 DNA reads TGTGCCAGCAGTTTAAGGGGGCTAAGCGTACTTAGCAGTGAGACCCAGTACTTC. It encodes CASSLRGLSVLSSETQYF.

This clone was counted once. Here the CDR3 reads CASSMETGFGYTF. Here the CDR3 DNA reads TGTGCCAGTAGTATGGAGACAGGGTTCGGCTACACCTTC. V is TRBV19 and J is TRBJ1-2, with 7 bases aligning to TRBD1. This CDR3 is 13 amino acids long. The junction had 6 bases not matched to a gene; V was cut back by 3 bases and J by 8 bases. The germline V gene has CDR1 LNHDA and CDR2 SQIVND (reference sequence).

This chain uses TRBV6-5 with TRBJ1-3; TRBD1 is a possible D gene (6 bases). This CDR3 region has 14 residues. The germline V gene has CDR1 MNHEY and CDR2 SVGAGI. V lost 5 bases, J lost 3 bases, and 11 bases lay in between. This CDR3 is CASSRGGDGNTIYF. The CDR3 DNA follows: TGTGCCAGCAGTCGAGGGGGAGATGGAAACACCATATATTTT.

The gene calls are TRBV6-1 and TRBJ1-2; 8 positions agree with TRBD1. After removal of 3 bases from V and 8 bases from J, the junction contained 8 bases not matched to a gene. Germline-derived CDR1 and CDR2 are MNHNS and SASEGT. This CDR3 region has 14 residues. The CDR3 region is CASSDQDRVGGYTF. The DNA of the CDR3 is TGTGCCAGCAGTGACCAGGACAGGGTGGGAGGCTACACCTTC.

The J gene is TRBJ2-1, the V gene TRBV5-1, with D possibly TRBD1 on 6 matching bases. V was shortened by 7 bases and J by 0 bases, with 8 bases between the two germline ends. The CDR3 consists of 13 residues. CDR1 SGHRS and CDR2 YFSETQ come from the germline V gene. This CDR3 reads CASGGGSYNEQFF. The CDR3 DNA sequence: TGCGCCAGCGGGGGCGGCTCCTACAATGAGCAGTTCTTC.

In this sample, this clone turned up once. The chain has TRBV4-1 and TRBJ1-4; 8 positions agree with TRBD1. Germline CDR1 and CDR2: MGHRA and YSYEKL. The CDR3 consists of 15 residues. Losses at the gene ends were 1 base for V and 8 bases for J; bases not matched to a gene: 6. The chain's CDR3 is CASSQAGTGGEKLFF. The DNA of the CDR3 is TGCGCCAGCAGCCAAGCCGGGACAGGAGGCGAAAAACTGTTTTTT.

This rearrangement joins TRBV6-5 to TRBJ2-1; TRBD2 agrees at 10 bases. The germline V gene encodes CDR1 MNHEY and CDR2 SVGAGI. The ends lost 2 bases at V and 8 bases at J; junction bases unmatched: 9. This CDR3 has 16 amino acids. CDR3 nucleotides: TGTGCCAGCAGTTACGCCACTAGCGGGGCGCGGGATGAGCAGTTCTTC. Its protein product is CASSYATSGARDEQFF.

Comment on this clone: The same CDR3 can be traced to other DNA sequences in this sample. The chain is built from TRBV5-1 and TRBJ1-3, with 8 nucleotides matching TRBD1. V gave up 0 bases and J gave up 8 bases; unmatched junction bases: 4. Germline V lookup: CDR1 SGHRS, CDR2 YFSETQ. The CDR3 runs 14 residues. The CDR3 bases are TGCGCCAGCAGCTTGGGCCAGGGGGCGGACACCATATATTTT. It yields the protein CASSLGQGADTIYF.